The 20 T cell receptor beta chains presented below share a single source sample, sequenced in a study of cytomegalovirus exposure and HLA in healthy donors. PCR primers comprised 60 Vbeta and 13 Jbeta primers. Clones were read by immunoSEQ multiplex PCR, and TCRdb kept only the in-frame ones, dropping some. Its listing shows fewer than 40,000 clones. The sample was PBMCs. These receptor sequences come from a woman aged 40 to 49 in good health and CMV-seropositive.

The chain has TRBV6-1 and TRBJ1-3; no definite D call. The V and J ends lost 4 bases and 0 bases respectively, with 7 bases between them. Germline assignment: CDR1 MNHNS and CDR2 SASEGT. There are 14 residues in the CDR3. CDR3 residues: CASSGGISGNTIYF. CDR3 in DNA: TGTGCCAGCAGTGGAGGGATCTCTGGAAACACCATATATTTT.

The chain has TRBV28 and TRBJ1-1, with 8 bases identical to TRBD1. The CDR3 runs 14 residues. Germline values: CDR1 MDHEN, CDR2 SYDVKM. V lost 3 bases, J lost 3 bases, and 3 bases stayed unmatched. In DNA form, the CDR3 reads TGTGCCAGCAGTTTGACAGGGGTAGACACTGAAGCTTTCTTT. Residues: CASSLTGVDTEAFF. Full variable domain (outside the CDR3, taken from reference TRBV28 and TRBJ1-1): DVKVTQSSRYLVKRTGEKVFLECVQDMDHENMFWYRQDPGLGLRLIYFSYDVKMKEKGDIPEGYSVSREKKERFSLILESASTNQTSMYLCASSLTGVDTEAFFGQGTRLTVV.

This sequence joins TRBV5-1 and TRBJ2-1; D is perhaps TRBD2 (5 bases). Germline V CDR1 and CDR2: SGHRS, YFSETQ. Trimming took 0 bases from V and 4 from J, leaving 11 bases between them. The CDR3 spans 15 residues. The DNA for the CDR3 is TGCGCCAGCAGCTTGGGAGGTAGCGAGTACAATGAGCAGTTCTTC. Protein: CASSLGGSEYNEQFF.

The chain is built from TRBV6-5 and TRBJ2-1, with TRBD1 as a possible D gene (5 bases). Germline CDR1 is MNHEY and CDR2 is SVGAGI. The CDR3 has 15 amino acids. V was clipped by 0 bases and J by 0 bases, with 6 bases between them. CDR3 DNA sequence: TGTGCCAGCAGTTACTCCCAGGGCTCCTACAATGAGCAGTTCTTC. Protein product: CASSYSQGSYNEQFF.

This chain uses TRBV12-5 with TRBJ1-5, with TRBD1 identical over 7 bases. The CDR3 spans 19 residues. Germline CDR1 is LGHNT and CDR2 is FRNRAP. V shed 1 base, J shed 0 bases, and the junction held 12 bases outside the gene matches. CDR3 sequence (DNA): TGTGCTAGTGGTTTGGCCAGGGGGTGGGGAAAATATAGCAATCAGCCCCAGCATTTT. Its protein product is CASGLARGWGKYSNQPQHF.

V is TRBV13 and J is TRBJ1-2; the match to TRBD1 covers 9 bases. V lost 2 bases to trimming and J lost 8 bases; unmatched junction nucleotides: 9. The CDR3 is 15 residues long. CDR1 is PRHDT, CDR2 FYEKMQ, per germline (reference sequence). The CDR3 DNA follows: TGTGCCAGCAGCTTAAACCTGGGACAGGGAAGCGGCTACACCTTC. This codes for CASSLNLGQGSGYTF.

Concerning this clone: Other DNA variants within this sample encode the same CDR3. The chain employs TRBV18 and TRBJ2-2, with 8 bases lining up with TRBD1. V dropped 6 bases and J dropped 1; count of bases not matched to a gene: 4. Germline V lookup: CDR1 KGHSH, CDR2 LQKENI. This CDR3 has 15 amino acids. The CDR3 region is CASSPGTGNTGELFF. CDR3 sequence (DNA): TGTGCCAGCTCCCCCGGGACAGGGAACACCGGGGAGCTGTTTTTT.

CDR3 residues: CASMPSLGGGGGYTF. The CDR3 nucleotides are TGTGCCAGCATGCCCTCCCTAGGCGGGGGAGGTGGCTACACCTTC. The V and J genes are TRBV27 and TRBJ1-2; D perhaps matches TRBD1 (5 bases). The germline gives CDR1 MNHEY, CDR2 SMNVEV (reference sequence). The CDR3 runs 15 residues. V lost 7 bases to trimming and J lost 7 bases, with 22 bases between them.

V gene TRBV27 combines with J gene TRBJ1-1; 7 bases line up with TRBD1. The junction had 1 base not matched to a gene; V was cut back by 3 bases and J by 6 bases. Germline-derived CDR1 and CDR2 are MNHEY and SMNVEV (reference sequence). CDR3 length equals 12 residues. The CDR3 nucleotides are TGTGCCAGCAGTTTTACAGGGGCTGAAGCTTTCTTT. Protein sequence: CASSFTGAEAFF.

The CDR3 DNA reads TGTGCCAGCTCACCGTCGGACAGGGGGATAAGAGAGACCCAGTACTTC. It encodes CASSPSDRGIRETQYF. The genes are TRBV18 and TRBJ2-5; 10 bases agree with TRBD1. CDR3 size: 16 residues. The ends lost 3 bases at V and 4 bases at J; junction bases unmatched: 8. Germline CDR1 KGHSH, CDR2 LQKENI.

The V and J genes are TRBV19 and TRBJ2-1, with 11 nucleotides matching TRBD2. V lost 5 bases, J lost 12 bases, and 15 bases stayed unmatched. CDR1 and CDR2 (germline): LNHDA, SQIVND (reference sequence). This CDR3 spans 16 amino acids. The CDR3 DNA reads TGTGCCAGTAGTGAGCGGCTAGCGGGAGGAATTAGGAGGCAGTTCTTC. It codes for CASSERLAGGIRRQFF. The variable domain in full, with the rest retrieved from reference TRBV19 and TRBJ2-1, is DGGITQSPKYLFRKEGQNVTLSCEQNLNHDAMYWYRQDPGQGLRLIYYSQIVNDFQKGDIAEGYSVSREKKESFPLTVTSAQKNPTAFYLCASSERLAGGIRRQFFGPGTRLTVL.

The rearrangement joins TRBV19 to TRBJ1-2; 8 nucleotides align to TRBD1. Trimming removed 8 bases from V and 1 base from J; junction bases left unmatched: 6. The CDR3 is 14 residues long. Germline V gene lookup returns CDR1 LNHDA and CDR2 SQIVND (reference sequence). The CDR3: CASGRDRINYGYTF. In DNA, the CDR3 is TGTGCCAGTGGCCGGGACAGGATTAACTATGGCTACACCTTC.

The rearrangement uses TRBV7-2 and TRBJ2-7; 10 nucleotides align to TRBD2. CDR3 size: 20 residues. V gave up 0 bases and J gave up 5 bases; unmatched junction bases: 19. From germline, CDR1 is SGHTA and CDR2 FQGNSA. This CDR3 is CASSLASPLVSGRARNEQYF. The CDR3 DNA is TGTGCCAGCAGCTTAGCATCCCCCCTGGTAAGCGGGAGGGCTAGGAACGAGCAGTACTTC.

The chain recombines TRBV7-2 with TRBJ2-6; D gene ambiguous. In germline, CDR1 is SGHTA, CDR2 FQGNSA. The CDR3 is 15 amino acids. Trimming took off 3 bases at V and 4 bases at J, with 10 bases between the two ends. As DNA, the CDR3 is TGTGCCAGCAGCTTTTTAGGAGCCGGGGCCAACGTCCTGACTTTC. Its translation: CASSFLGAGANVLTF.

The chain is built from TRBV6-1 and TRBJ1-2; 10 nucleotides line up with TRBD1. The V and J ends lost 1 base and 4 bases, in that order; junction bases with no gene match: 3. Germline loops: CDR1 MNHNS, CDR2 SASEGT. This CDR3 comprises 15 residues. CDR3 residues: CASSEGGQGLYGYTF. For the CDR3, the DNA is TGTGCCAGCAGTGAAGGGGGACAGGGGCTCTATGGCTACACCTTC.

CDR3 residues: CAFSFGGELFF. In nucleotides, the CDR3 is TGTGCCTTCTCGTTCGGCGGGGAGCTGTTTTTT. The chain has TRBV28 and TRBJ2-2, with D unclear. Germline CDR1 and CDR2: MDHEN and SYDVKM. This CDR3 comprises 11 residues. V gave up 11 bases and J gave up 7 bases, with 11 bases separating them. Full variable domain (missing parts from reference TRBV28 and TRBJ2-2): DVKVTQSSRYLVKRTGEKVFLECVQDMDHENMFWYRQDPGLGLRLIYFSYDVKMKEKGDIPEGYSVSREKKERFSLILESASTNQTSMYLCAFSFGGELFFGEGSRLTVL.

This sequence joins TRBV6-5 and TRBJ2-7; D is perhaps TRBD1 (5 bases). Germline CDR1 MNHEY, CDR2 SVGAGI. Trimming removed 3 bases at V and 0 bases at J, with 12 bases between. This CDR3 is 15 amino acids long. The CDR3, as DNA: TGTGCCAGCAGTTATTCCCCGACAGACTCCTACGAGCAGTACTTC. Its translation: CASSYSPTDSYEQYF.

The chain employs TRBV7-2 and TRBJ2-2; 9 nucleotides align to TRBD2. Germline CDR1 is SGHTA and CDR2 is FQGNSA. The CDR3 spans 15 residues. V trimming: 1 base; J trimming: 4 bases; junction bases outside the gene matches: 1. The DNA of the CDR3 is TGTGCCAGCAGCTTAGTAGCGGGAGCCACCGGGGAGCTGTTTTTT. Translating it yields CASSLVAGATGELFF.

The chain combines TRBV7-8 with TRBJ1-2; TRBD1 agrees at 9 bases. The CDR3 length is 16 residues. Germline V lookup: CDR1 SGHVS, CDR2 FQNEAQ. Unmatched junction bases numbered 10, after V lost 4 bases and J lost 4 bases. The CDR3 spells CASSSYRDREGYGYTF. In DNA form, the CDR3 reads TGTGCCAGCAGCTCCTACCGGGACAGGGAGGGCTATGGCTACACCTTC.

V is TRBV9 and J is TRBJ1-3; 8 bases are a match to TRBD1. Germline V CDR1 and CDR2: SGDLS, YYNGEE. V gave up 3 bases and J gave up 1 base; unmatched junction bases: 6. The CDR3 length is 16 residues. This CDR3 reads CASSADRVNSGNTIYF. Here the CDR3 DNA reads TGTGCCAGCAGCGCGGACAGGGTTAATTCTGGAAACACCATATATTTT.